This T cell receptor beta chain was identified in a study of T cell responses to AZD1222 COVID-19 vaccine. Whole-study findings and limits: Baseline serology detected seropositivity in only five or six AZD1222 recipients. In a largely white British group with more females than males, clonal diversity was possibly underestimated.

A note on this clone: Its target is unknown.

The ends lost 0 bases at V and 3 bases at J; junction bases unmatched: 10. CDR1 SGHNT and CDR2 YENEEA come from the germline V gene. The CDR3 totals 18 residues. The protocol was immunoSEQ multiplex PCR, while the TCRdb copy is restricted to in-frame clones and leaves out a portion. The table has 200,000 to 250,000 clones, approximately 94% seen once. The sequence was collected from an adult who received the MenACWY meningococcal vaccine as a control. This chain uses TRBV11-3 with TRBJ2-1; 8 bases map to TRBD2. The sample in question was peripheral blood, obtained 28 days after the second dose of the MenACWY control vaccine. CDR3 residues: CASSLDSAGLGFYNEQFF. CDR3 nucleotides: TGTGCCAGCAGCTTAGATAGTGCGGGACTAGGTTTCTACAATGAGCAGTTCTTC.